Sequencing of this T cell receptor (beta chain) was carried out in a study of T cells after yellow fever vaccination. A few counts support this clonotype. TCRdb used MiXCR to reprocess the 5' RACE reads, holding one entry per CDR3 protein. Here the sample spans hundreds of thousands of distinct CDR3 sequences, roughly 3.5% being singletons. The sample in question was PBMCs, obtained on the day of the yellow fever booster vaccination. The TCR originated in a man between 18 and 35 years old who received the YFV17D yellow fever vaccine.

CDR3 nucleotide sequence: TGTGCCAGCACCGTCAGGGCGACTCTCCTGCGGCGCCGGACCGGGGAGCTGTTTTTT. It translates to CASTVRATLLRRRTGELFF. V and J are TRBV7-6 and TRBJ2-2; tentative D call: TRBD1 (5 bases). The V end was cut by 7 bases, the J end by 5 bases, with 29 bases between. CDR1 and CDR2 from the germline V gene are SGHVS and FNYEAQ. This CDR3 contains 19 residues.